Below, 10 T cell receptor beta chains from the same sample are listed, as sequenced in a study of cytomegalovirus exposure and HLA in healthy donors. Primers included in the PCR were 60 Vbeta and 13 Jbeta primers. The repertoire was sequenced with immunoSEQ multiplex PCR; TCRdb's copy has only in-frame clones and lacks some. This table has around 230,000 clones, around 80% appearing once. The sample consisted of PBMCs. The receptor set was obtained from a boy between 10 and 17 years old in good health and CMV-seronegative.

V gene TRBV6-1 combines with J gene TRBJ2-5; 7 bases are a match to TRBD2. Germline V gives CDR1 MNHNS, CDR2 SASEGT. V trimming: 2 bases; J trimming: 2 bases; junction bases outside the gene matches: 11. The CDR3 is 17 amino acids. The CDR3: CASSERVSGPGQETQYF. The CDR3 nucleotides are TGTGCCAGCAGTGAAAGAGTTAGCGGGCCAGGGCAAGAGACCCAGTACTTC.

This clone has a single count. The V and J genes are TRBV5-4 and TRBJ2-1, with D hard to call. The V gene's germline CDR1 is SGHNT and CDR2 YYREEE (reference sequence). CDR3 size: 12 residues. Trimming shortened V by 4 bases and J by 10 bases, and 12 bases separated the two germline ends. This chain's CDR3 is CASSPRVGEQFF. As DNA, the CDR3 is TGTGCCAGCAGCCCTCGGGTCGGGGAGCAGTTCTTC.

In its sample, this clone was seen a few times. V and J are TRBV2 and TRBJ1-4, with a possible D match to TRBD1 (6 bases). Germline CDR1 SNHLY, CDR2 FYNNEI. The CDR3 loop spans 14 amino acids. V was shortened by 5 bases and J by 4 bases, with 11 bases between the two germline ends. This CDR3 is CASSTGQINEKLFF. CDR3 DNA: TGTGCCAGCAGTACAGGACAGATTAATGAAAAACTGTTTTTT. Full variable domain (outside the CDR3, taken from reference TRBV2 and TRBJ1-4): EPEVTQTPSHQVTQMGQEVILRCVPISNHLYFYWYRQILGQKVEFLVSFYNNEISEKSEIFDDQFSVERPDGSNFTLKIRSTKLEDSAMYFCASSTGQINEKLFFGSGTQLSVL.

V usage is TRBV10-3 and J usage is TRBJ2-1; TRBD1 agrees at 7 bases. Trimming at V came to 6 bases and at J to 6 bases, leaving 8 bases not matched to a gene. CDR1 is ENHRY and CDR2 is SYGVKD in the germline V gene. CDR3 size: 14 residues. CDR3 bases: TGTGCCATCAGACCCGGGGACAGCTCCAATGAGCAGTTCTTC. Amino acid sequence: CAIRPGDSSNEQFF.

The chain employs TRBV5-1 and TRBJ2-6, with no clear D. V was shortened by 4 bases and J by 0 bases, with 8 bases between the two germline ends. The germline V gene encodes CDR1 SGHRS and CDR2 YFSETQ. CDR3 length equals 15 residues. DNA for the CDR3: TGCGCCAGCAGCGTTCAGCGCTCTGGGGCCAACGTCCTGACTTTC. Translating it yields CASSVQRSGANVLTF.

The chain joins TRBV6-1 to TRBJ1-1, with D possibly being TRBD1 (5 bases). V shed 1 base and J shed 1 base, with 25 bases lying between them. The CDR3 spans 20 residues. Germline V lookup: CDR1 MNHNS, CDR2 SASEGT. The CDR3 DNA sequence: TGTGCCAGCAGTGAAGTCGGGCGAACAGGACCCCTTATAACGAACACTGAAGCTTTCTTT. Encoded protein: CASSEVGRTGPLITNTEAFF.

V and J are TRBV15 and TRBJ2-5; maybe TRBD1 (5 bases). The DNA end is a closer match to TRBJ2-7, so the J assignment may be wrong. Germline values: CDR1 LNHNV, CDR2 YYDKDF (reference sequence). The CDR3 totals 18 residues. The CDR3 nucleotides are TGTGCCACCAGCAGATACTTAACCGGCGGCAGGGCCTCCTACGAGCAGTACTTC. Translated, it gives CATSRYLTGGRASYEQYF.

The rearrangement links TRBV10-3 to TRBJ1-2, with a tentative D call TRBD1 (5 bases). The V and J ends lost 5 bases and 4 bases respectively, with 11 bases between them. There are 13 residues in the CDR3. CDR1 ENHRY and CDR2 SYGVKD come from the germline V gene. The CDR3 loop reads CAISKDRGYGYTF. The CDR3 DNA sequence: TGTGCCATCAGTAAAGACAGAGGCTATGGCTACACCTTC.

This clone was seen only once. The chain couples TRBV6-5 to TRBJ2-2; 13 nucleotides agree with TRBD2. The CDR3 covers 15 residues. Germline lookup yields CDR1 MNHEY and CDR2 SVGAGI. J was trimmed by 6 bases and V by 4 bases; bases with no gene match: 2. The CDR3 DNA follows: TGTGCCAGCAGTTGGACTAGCGGGAGTTCCGGGGAGCTGTTTTTT. This translates into CASSWTSGSSGELFF.

This rearrangement joins TRBV14 to TRBJ2-3; TRBD2 is a possible D gene (6 bases). The CDR3 spans 12 residues. The germline CDR1 and CDR2 sequences are SGHDN and FVKESK. The V and J ends lost 4 bases and 10 bases respectively, with 12 bases between them. The CDR3 nucleotides are TGTGCCAGCAGCCCAACTAGCTTTTCGCAGTATTTT. This translates into CASSPTSFSQYF.